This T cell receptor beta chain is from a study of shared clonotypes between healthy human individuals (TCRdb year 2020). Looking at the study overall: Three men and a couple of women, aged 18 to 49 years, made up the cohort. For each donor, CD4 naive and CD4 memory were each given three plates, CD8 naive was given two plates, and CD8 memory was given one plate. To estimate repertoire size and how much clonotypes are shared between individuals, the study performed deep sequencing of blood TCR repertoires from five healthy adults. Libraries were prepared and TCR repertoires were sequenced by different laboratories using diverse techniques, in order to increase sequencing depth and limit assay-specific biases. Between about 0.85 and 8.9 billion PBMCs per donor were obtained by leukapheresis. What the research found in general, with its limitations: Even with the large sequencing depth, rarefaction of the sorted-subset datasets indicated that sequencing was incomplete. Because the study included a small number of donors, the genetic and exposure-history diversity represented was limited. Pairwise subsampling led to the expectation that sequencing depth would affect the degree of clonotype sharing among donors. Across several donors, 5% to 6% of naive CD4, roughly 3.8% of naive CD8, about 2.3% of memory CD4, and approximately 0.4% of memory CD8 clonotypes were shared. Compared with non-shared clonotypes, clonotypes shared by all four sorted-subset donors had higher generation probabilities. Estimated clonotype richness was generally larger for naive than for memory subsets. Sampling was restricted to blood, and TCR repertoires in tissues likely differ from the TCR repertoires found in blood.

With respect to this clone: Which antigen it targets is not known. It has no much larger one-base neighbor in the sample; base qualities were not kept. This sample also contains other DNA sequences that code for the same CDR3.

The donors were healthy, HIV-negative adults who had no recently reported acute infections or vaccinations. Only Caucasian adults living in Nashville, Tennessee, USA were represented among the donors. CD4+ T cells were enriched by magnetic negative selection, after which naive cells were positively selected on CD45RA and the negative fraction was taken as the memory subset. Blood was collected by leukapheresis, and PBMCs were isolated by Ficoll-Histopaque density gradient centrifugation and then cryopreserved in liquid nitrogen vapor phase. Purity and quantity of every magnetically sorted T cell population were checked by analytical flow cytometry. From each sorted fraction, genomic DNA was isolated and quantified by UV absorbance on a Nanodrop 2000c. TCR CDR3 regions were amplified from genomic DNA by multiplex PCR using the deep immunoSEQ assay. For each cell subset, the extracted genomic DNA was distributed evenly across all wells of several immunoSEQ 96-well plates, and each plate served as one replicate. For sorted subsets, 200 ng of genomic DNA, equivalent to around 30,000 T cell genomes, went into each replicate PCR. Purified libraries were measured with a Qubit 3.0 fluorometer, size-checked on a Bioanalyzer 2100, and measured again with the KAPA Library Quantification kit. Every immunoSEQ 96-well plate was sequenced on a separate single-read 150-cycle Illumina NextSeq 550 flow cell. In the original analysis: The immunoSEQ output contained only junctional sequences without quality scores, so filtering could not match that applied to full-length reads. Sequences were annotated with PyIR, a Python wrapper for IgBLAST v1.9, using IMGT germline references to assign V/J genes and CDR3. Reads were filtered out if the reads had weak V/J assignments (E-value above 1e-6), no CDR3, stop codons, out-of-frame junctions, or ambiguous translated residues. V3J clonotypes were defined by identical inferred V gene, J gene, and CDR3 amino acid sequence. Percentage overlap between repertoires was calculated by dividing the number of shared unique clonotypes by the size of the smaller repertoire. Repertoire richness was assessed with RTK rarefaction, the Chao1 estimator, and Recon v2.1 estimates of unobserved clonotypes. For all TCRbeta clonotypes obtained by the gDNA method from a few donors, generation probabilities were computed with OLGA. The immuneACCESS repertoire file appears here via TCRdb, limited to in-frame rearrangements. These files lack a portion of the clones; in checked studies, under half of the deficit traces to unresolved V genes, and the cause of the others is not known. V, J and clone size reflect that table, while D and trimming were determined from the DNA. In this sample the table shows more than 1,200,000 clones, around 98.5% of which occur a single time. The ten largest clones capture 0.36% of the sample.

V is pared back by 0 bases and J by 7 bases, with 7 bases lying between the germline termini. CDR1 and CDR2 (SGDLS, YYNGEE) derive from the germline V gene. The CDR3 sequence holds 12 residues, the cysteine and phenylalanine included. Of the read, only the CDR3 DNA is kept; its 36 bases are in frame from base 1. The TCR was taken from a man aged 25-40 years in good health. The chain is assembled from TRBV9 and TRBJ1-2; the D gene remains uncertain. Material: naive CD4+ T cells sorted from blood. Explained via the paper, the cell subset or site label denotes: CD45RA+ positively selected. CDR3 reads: CASSVGGFGYTF. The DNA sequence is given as TGTGCCAGCAGCGTAGGAGGGTTTGGCTACACCTTC. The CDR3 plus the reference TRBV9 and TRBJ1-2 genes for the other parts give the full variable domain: DSGVTQTPKHLITATGQRVTLRCSPRSGDLSVYWYQQSLDQGLQFLIQYYNGEERAKGNILERFSAQQFPDLHSELNLSSLELGDSALYFCASSVGGFGYTFGSGTRLTVV.